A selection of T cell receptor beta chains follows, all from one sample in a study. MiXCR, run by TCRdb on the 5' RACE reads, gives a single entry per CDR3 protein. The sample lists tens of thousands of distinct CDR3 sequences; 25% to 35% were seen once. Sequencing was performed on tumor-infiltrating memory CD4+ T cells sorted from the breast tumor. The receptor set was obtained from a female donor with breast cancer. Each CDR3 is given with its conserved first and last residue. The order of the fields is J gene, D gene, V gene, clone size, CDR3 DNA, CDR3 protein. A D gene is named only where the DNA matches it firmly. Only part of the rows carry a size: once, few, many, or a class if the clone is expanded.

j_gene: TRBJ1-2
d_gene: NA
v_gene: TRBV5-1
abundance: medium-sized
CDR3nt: TGCGCCAGCAGCTCGGACGGCGACTATGGCTACACCTTC
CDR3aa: CASSSDGDYGYTF

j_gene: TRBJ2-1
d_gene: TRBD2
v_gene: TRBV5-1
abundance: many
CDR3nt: TGCGCCAGCAGCTTTACTAGCGGCCCCAACAATGAGCAGTTCTTC
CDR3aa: CASSFTSGPNNEQFF

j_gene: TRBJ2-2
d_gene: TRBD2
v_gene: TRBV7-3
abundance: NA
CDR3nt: TGTGCCAGCAGTCCCTCTAGCGGGCTAAACACCGGGGAGCTGTTTTTT
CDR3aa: CASSPSSGLNTGELFF

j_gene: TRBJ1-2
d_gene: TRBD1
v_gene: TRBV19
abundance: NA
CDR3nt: TGTGCCACCTCAACCGAGGGGGCCCGGGACTATGGCTACACCTTC
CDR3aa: CATSTEGARDYGYTF

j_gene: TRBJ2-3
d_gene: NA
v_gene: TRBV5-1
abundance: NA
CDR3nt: TGCGCCAGCAGCACCGGAGACACAGATACGCAGTATTTT
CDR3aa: CASSTGDTDTQYF

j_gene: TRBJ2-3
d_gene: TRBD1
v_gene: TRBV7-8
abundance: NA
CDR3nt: TGTGCCAGCAGCGGAGGCCCACAGGGGGCCCCAGATACGCAGTATTTT
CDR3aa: CASSGGPQGAPDTQYF

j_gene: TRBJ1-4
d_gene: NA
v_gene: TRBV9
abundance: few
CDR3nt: TGTGCCAGCAGCGTAGCCGCTTCAGCAACTAATGAAAAACTGTTTTTT
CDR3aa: CASSVAASATNEKLFF

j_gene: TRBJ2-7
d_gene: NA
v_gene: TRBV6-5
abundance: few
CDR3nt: TGTGCCAGCAGTGAACTAGAGGGTCAGCGGCAGTACTTC
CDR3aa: CASSELEGQRQYF

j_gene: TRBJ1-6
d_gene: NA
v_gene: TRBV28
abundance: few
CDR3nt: TGTGCCAGCAGGCCCTCGAGCCTACGGTATAATTCACCCCTCCACTTT
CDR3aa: CASRPSSLRYNSPLHF

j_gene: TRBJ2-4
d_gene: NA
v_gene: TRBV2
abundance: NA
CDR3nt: TGTGCCAGCACCGAAGAGGCCAAAAACATTCAGTACTTC
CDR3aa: CASTEEAKNIQYF

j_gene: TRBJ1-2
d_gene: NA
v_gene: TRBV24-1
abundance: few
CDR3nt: TGTGCCACCAGTGACCCGGACAGATTTTATGGCTACACCTTC
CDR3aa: CATSDPDRFYGYTF

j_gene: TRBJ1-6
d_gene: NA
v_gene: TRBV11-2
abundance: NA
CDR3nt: TGTGCCAGCAGCTTACCCTCACCTAATTCGCCCCTCCACTTT
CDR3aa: CASSLPSPNSPLHF

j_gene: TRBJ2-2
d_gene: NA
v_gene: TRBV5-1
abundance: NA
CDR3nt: TGCGCCAGCAGTGGAGGGTCAGGGGACACCGGAGAGCTGTTTTTT
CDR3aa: CASSGGSGDTGELFF

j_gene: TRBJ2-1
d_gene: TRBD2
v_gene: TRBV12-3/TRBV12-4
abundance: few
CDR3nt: TGTGCCAGCAGTTTCCTAGCGGGAGTGAATGAGCAGTTCTTC
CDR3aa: CASSFLAGVNEQFF

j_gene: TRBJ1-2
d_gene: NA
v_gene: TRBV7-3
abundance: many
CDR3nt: TGTGCCAGCAGCCCCGGTGGCGACTATGGCTACACCTTC
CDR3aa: CASSPGGDYGYTF

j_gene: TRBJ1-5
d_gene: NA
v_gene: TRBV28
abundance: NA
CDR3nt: TGTGCCAGCAGTTTGGGACGTAGCAATCAGCCCCAGCATTTT
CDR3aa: CASSLGRSNQPQHF

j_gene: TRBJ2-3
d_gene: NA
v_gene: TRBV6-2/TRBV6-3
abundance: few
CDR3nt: TGTGCCAGCAGAAAGAGCTGGGGACCGTACCAAACAGGATCAGATACGCAGTATTTT
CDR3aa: CASRKSWGPYQTGSDTQYF

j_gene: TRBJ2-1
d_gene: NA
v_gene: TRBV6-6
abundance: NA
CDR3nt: TGTGCCAGCACAACGGGGTACTACAATGAGCAGTTCTTC
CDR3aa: CASTTGYYNEQFF

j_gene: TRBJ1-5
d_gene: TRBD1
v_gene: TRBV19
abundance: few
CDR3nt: TGTGCCAGTAGTCCCAAGGGACAGGGACTTCAGCCCCAGCATTTT
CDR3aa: CASSPKGQGLQPQHF

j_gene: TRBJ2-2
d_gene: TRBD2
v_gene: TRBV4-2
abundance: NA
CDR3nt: TGTGCCAGCAGCCAAGGTAGCGGGAGACGGACCGGGGAGCTGTTTTTT
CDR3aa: CASSQGSGRRTGELFF

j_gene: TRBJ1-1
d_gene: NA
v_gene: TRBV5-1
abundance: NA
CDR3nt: TGCGCCAGCAGTATGTCCGGGAACACTGAAGCTTTCTTT
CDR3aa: CASSMSGNTEAFF

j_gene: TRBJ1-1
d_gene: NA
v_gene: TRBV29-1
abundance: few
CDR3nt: TGCAGCGTTGAAGAACGGGCAGGGAACACTGAAGCTTTCTTT
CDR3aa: CSVEERAGNTEAFF

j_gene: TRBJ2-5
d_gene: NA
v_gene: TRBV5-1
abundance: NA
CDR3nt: TGCGCCAGCAGCTTGGGCCCCACAGTGTACCAAGAGACCCAGTACTTC
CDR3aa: CASSLGPTVYQETQYF

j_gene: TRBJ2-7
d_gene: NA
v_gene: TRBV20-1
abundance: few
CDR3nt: TGCAGTGCTAGAGATCTGAGGCAGGTCGAATACGAGCAGTACTTC
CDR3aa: CSARDLRQVEYEQYF

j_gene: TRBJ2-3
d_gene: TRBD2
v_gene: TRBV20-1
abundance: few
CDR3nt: TGCAGTGCTTCTAGCGGGAGGATCCCAGATACGCAGTATTTT
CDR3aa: CSASSGRIPDTQYF

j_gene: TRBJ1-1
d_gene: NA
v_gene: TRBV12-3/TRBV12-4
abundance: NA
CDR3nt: TGTGCCAGCACCACCCGAGTGGGGGCGGAAGAAGCTTTCTTT
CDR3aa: CASTTRVGAEEAFF

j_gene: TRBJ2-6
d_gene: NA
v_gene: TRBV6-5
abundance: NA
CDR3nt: TGTGCCAGCAGTTACTCGACTCCAGGCTCTGGGGCCAACGTCCTGACTTTC
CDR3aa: CASSYSTPGSGANVLTF

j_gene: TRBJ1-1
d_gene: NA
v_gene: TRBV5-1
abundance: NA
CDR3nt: TGCGCCAGCAGCTTGGTTAGGGCCCATGAAGCTTTCTTT
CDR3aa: CASSLVRAHEAFF

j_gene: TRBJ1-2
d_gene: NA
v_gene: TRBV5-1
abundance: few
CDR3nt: TGCGCCAGCAGCTTGGACAGGATGGGGAATGGCTACACCTTC
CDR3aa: CASSLDRMGNGYTF

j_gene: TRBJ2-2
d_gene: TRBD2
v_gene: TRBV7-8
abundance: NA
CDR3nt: TGTGCCAGCAGCGGACTAGCGGGGAGCTTCAACACCGGGGAGCTGTTTTTT
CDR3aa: CASSGLAGSFNTGELFF

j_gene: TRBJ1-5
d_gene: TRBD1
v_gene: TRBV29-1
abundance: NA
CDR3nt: TGCAGAGTCGCGACAGGGGATCAGCCCCAGCATTTT
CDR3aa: CRVATGDQPQHF

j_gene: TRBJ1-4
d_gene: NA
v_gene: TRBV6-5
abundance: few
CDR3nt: TGTGCCAGCACAGGGAGGGATGAAAAACTGTTTTTT
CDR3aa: CASTGRDEKLFF

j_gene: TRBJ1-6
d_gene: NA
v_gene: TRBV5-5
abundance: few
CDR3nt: TGTGCCAGCAGCGGGGGGCCACAGCTTCATAATTCACCCCTCCACTTT
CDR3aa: CASSGGPQLHNSPLHF

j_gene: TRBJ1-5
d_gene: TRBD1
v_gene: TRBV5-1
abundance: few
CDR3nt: TGCGCCAGCAGCTTGGAGGGACAGGGGGGTCAGCCCCAGCATTTT
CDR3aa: CASSLEGQGGQPQHF

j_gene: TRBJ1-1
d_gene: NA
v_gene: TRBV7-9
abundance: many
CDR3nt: TGTGCCAGCAGCCTCCAGTACACTGAAGCTTTCTTT
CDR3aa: CASSLQYTEAFF

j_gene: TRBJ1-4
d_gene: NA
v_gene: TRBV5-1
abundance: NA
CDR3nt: TGCGCCAGCAGCCCACGACCAGCAACTAATGAAAAACTGTTTTTT
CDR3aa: CASSPRPATNEKLFF

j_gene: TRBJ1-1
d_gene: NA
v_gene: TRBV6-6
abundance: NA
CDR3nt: TGTACCAGCAGCCTAACCCACAACTTGGCTTTCTTT
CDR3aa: CTSSLTHNLAFF

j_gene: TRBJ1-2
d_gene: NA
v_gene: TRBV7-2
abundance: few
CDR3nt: TGTGCCAGCAGCTTAGTGCCGCGGTATGGCTACACCTTC
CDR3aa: CASSLVPRYGYTF

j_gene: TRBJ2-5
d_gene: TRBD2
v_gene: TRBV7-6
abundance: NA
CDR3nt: TGTGCCACTTCGAAGACTAGCGGGAGGGCCGGGGAGACCCAGTACTTC
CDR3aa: CATSKTSGRAGETQYF

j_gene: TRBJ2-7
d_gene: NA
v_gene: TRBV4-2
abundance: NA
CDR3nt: TGTGCCAGCAGCCAATCGATTTTAGCATCCGAGCAGTACTTC
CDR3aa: CASSQSILASEQYF

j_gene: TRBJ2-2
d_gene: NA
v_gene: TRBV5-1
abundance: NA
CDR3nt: TGCGCCAGCAGCTTGCGGAACACCGGGGAGCTGTTTTTT
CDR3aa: CASSLRNTGELFF

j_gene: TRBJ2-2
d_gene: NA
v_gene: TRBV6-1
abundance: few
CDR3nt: TGTGCCAGCAGTACAGGTGACATCACCGGGGAGCTGTTTTTT
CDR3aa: CASSTGDITGELFF

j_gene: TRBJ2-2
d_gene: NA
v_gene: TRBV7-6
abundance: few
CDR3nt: TGTGCCAGCAGCCAAGGAAGGGAGGACACCGGGGAGCTGTTTTTT
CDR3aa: CASSQGREDTGELFF

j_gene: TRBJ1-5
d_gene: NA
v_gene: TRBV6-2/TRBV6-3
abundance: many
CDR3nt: TGTGCCAGCAGTCAGGGAAGAGGCCAGCCCCAGCATTTT
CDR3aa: CASSQGRGQPQHF

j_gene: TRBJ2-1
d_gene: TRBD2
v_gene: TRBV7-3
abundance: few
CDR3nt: TGTGCCAGCAGTCTAGCGGGAGACGCCTACAATGAGCAGTTCTTC
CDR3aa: CASSLAGDAYNEQFF

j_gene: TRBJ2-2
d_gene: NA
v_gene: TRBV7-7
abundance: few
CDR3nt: TGTGCTAGCAGCTTAGGCAGGACCGGGGAGCTGTTTTTT
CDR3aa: CASSLGRTGELFF

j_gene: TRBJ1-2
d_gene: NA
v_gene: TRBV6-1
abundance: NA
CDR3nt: TGTGCCAGCAGTGAATATTATGGCTACACCTTC
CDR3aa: CASSEYYGYTF

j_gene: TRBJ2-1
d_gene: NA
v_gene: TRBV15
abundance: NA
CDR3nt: TGTGCCACCAGCAGCCCCGGGATCCACTACAATGAGCAGTTCTTC
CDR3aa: CATSSPGIHYNEQFF

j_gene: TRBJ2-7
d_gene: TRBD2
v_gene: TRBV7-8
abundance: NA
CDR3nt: TGTGCCAGCAGCCGACAGGGGACTAGCGGCTACGAGCAGTACTTC
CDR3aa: CASSRQGTSGYEQYF

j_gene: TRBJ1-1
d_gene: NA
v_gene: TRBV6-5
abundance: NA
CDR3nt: TGTGCCAGCAGCCTAATGGATGCCAAAGCGGGTGAAGCTTTCTTT
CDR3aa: CASSLMDAKAGEAFF

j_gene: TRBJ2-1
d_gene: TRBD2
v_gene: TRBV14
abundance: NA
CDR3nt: TGTGCCAGCAGCCAAGTAAGCGGGAGAACGAATGAGCAGTTCTTC
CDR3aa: CASSQVSGRTNEQFF

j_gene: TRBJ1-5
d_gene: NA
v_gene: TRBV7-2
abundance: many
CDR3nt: TGTGCCAGCAGCTTGAATTTAGGGAATCAGCCCCAGCATTTT
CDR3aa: CASSLNLGNQPQHF

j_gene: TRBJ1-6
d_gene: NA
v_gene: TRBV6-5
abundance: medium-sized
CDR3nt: TGTGCCAGCAGTTATGGGCAGGCAAATAATTCACCCCTCCACTTT
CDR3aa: CASSYGQANNSPLHF

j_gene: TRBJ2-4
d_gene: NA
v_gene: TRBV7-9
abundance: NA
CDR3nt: TGTGCCAGCAGCCCGTGGGACCTAGCCAAAAACATTCAGTACTTC
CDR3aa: CASSPWDLAKNIQYF

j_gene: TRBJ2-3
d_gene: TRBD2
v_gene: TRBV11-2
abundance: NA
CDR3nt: TGTGCCAGCAGCATGACTAGCCCCACAGATACGCGGTATTTT
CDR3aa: CASSMTSPTDTRYF